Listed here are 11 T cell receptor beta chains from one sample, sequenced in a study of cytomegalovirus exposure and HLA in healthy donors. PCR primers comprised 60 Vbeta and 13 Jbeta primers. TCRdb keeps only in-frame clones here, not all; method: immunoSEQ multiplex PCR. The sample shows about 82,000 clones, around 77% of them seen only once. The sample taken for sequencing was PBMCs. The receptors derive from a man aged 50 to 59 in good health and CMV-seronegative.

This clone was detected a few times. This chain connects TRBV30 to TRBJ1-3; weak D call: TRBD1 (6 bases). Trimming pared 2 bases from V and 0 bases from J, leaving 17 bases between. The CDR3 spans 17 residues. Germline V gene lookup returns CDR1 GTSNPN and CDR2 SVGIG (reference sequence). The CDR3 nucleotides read TGTGCCTGGAGTCAAACAGGGAGCCTAATCTCTGGAAACACCATATATTTT. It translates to CAWSQTGSLISGNTIYF.

The CDR3 DNA is TGTGCCAGCAGCTTCCTCCTAGCGGGGGGGAGCACAGATACGCAGTATTTT. Translation: CASSFLLAGGSTDTQYF. The chain joins TRBV5-6 to TRBJ2-3, with 12 bases fitting TRBD2. CDR1 SGHDT and CDR2 YYEEEE come from the germline V gene. J gave up 0 bases and V 2 bases, and 4 bases lay outside the gene matches. The CDR3 consists of 17 residues.

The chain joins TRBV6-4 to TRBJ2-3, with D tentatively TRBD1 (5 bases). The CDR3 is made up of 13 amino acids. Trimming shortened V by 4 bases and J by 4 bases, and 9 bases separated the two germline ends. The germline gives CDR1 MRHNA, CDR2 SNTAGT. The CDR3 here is CASSVGPADTQYF. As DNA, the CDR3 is TGTGCCAGCAGTGTGGGGCCCGCAGATACGCAGTATTTT.

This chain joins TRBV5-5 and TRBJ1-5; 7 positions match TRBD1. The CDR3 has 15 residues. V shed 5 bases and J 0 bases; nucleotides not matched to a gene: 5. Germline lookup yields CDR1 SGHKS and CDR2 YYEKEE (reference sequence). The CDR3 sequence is CASRFGTDSNQPQHF. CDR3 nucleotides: TGTGCCAGCAGGTTCGGGACAGATAGCAATCAGCCCCAGCATTTT.

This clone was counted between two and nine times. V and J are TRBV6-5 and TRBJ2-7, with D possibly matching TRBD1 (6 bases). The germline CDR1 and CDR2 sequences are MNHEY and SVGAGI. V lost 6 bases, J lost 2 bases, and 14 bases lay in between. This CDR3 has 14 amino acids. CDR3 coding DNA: TGTGCCAGCAGCCGGGGACACCGGCCCTACGAGCAGTACTTC. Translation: CASSRGHRPYEQYF.

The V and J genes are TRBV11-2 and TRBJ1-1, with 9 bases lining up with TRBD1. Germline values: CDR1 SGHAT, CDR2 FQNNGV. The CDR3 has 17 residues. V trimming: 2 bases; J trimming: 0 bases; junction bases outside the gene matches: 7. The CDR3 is CASSLLGQGRMNTEAFF. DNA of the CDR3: TGTGCCAGCAGCTTACTGGGACAGGGTAGAATGAACACTGAAGCTTTCTTT.

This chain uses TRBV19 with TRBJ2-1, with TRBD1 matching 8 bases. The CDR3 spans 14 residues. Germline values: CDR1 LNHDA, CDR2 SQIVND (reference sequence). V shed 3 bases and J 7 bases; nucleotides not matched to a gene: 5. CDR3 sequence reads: CASSIGQGRNEQFF. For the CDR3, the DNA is TGTGCCAGTAGTATCGGACAGGGAAGGAATGAGCAGTTCTTC.

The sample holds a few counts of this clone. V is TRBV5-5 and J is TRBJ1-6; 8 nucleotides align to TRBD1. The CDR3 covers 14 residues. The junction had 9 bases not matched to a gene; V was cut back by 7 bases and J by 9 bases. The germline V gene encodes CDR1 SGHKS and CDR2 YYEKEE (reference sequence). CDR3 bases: TGTGCCAGCGGACTGGACAGGGAGTCTTCACCCCTCCACTTT. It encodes CASGLDRESSPLHF.

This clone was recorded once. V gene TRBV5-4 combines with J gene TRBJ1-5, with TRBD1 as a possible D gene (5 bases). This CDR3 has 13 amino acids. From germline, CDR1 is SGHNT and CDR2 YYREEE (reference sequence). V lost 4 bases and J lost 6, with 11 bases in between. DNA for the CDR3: TGTGCCAGCAGCGTACAAGGGGTTCAGCCCCAGCATTTT. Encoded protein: CASSVQGVQPQHF.

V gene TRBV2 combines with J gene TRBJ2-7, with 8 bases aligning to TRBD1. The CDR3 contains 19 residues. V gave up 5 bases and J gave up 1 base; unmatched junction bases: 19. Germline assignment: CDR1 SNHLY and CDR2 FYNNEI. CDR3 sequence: CASSIDRGRRLLTSYEQYF. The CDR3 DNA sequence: TGTGCCAGCAGTATAGACAGGGGAAGAAGACTACTAACTTCCTACGAGCAGTACTTC.

The CDR3 coding sequence is TGTGCCAGCAGCCTCCGGGCAGGGGCAGCGAGTGGGGCCAACGTCCTGACTTTC. Translation gives CASSLRAGAASGANVLTF. The chain carries TRBV7-9 and TRBJ2-6, with a weak D call TRBD1 (6 bases). This CDR3 comprises 18 residues. Germline lookup yields CDR1 SEHNR and CDR2 FQNEAQ (reference sequence). Between the trimmed V and J ends, which lost 5 bases and 3 bases, there was a span of 20 bases.